These 6 T cell receptor beta chains were sequenced from one sample in a study of T-cell reconstitution after alpha-beta-depleted transplantation in children. Unique molecular identifiers featured in how the TCRbeta library was prepared. Via MiXCR, TCRdb re-called the PCR reads, giving one row per CDR3 protein. The sample lists about 350,000 distinct CDR3 sequences, more than 10% occurring once. This material consisted of PBMCs, taken from the stem cell graft. The source of these receptors is a human donor who donated a stem cell graft to a child with Fanconi anemia.

The table lists this clonotype with a count of one. A read error is possible here, since a much larger clone lies one base away. The CDR3 reads CASSQDLVSENTQYF. The CDR3 bases are TGTGCCAGCAGCCAAGATCTTGTTTCGGAAAATACGCAGTATTTT. This sequence joins TRBV4-2 and TRBJ2-3; D is undetermined. Germline V gene sequence: CDR1 LGHNA, CDR2 YNFKEQ. Trimming shortened V by 0 bases and J by 7 bases, and 14 bases separated the two germline ends. The CDR3 is 15 amino acids.

The chain recombines TRBV6-2 or TRBV6-3 with TRBJ2-2; 7 bases map to TRBD1. The CDR3 has 14 amino acids. With V trimmed by 6 bases and J by 4 bases, 5 bases remained unmatched. The germline CDR1 and CDR2 sequences are MNHEY and SVGEGT. CDR3 region: CASRVGGSTGELFF. CDR3 DNA: TGTGCCAGCAGGGTAGGGGGCAGCACCGGGGAGCTGTTTTTT.

V usage is TRBV2 and J usage is TRBJ1-4; 7 bases map to TRBD1. Germline-derived CDR1 and CDR2 are SNHLY and FYNNEI. The CDR3 length is 14 residues. After removal of 5 bases from V and 5 bases from J, the junction contained 5 bases not matched to a gene. The CDR3 reads CASSRDRVNEKLFF. The CDR3 DNA follows: TGTGCCAGCAGTCGGGACAGAGTGAATGAAAAACTGTTTTTT.

This clonotype has at least ten counts. The chain uses TRBV5-1 and TRBJ2-2; D is uncertain. Germline lookup yields CDR1 SGHRS and CDR2 YFSETQ. The V end lost 4 bases, the J end lost 3 bases, and 4 bases lay between the germline ends. This CDR3 is 12 amino acids long. The CDR3 loop is CASSVHTGELFF. CDR3 in DNA: TGCGCCAGCAGCGTCCACACCGGGGAGCTGTTTTTT. Using reference TRBV5-1 and TRBJ2-2 for the parts outside the CDR3, the full variable domain is KAGVTQTPRYLIKTRGQQVTLSCSPISGHRSVSWYQQTPGQGLQFLFEYFSETQRNKGNFPGRFSGRQFSNSRSEMNVSTLELGDSALYLCASSVHTGELFFGEGSRLTVL.

This clonotype was seen more than once but under ten times. V is TRBV24-1 and J is TRBJ2-1, with TRBD2 matching 8 bases. Germline-derived CDR1 and CDR2 are KGHDR and SFDVKD. The CDR3 consists of 15 residues. Trimming removed 3 bases from V and 1 base from J; junction bases left unmatched: 1. Here the CDR3 reads CATSDRGGSYNEQFF. CDR3 sequence (DNA): TGTGCCACCAGTGATCGGGGGGGTTCCTACAATGAGCAGTTCTTC.

This clonotype came up a few times. The chain couples TRBV18 to TRBJ1-1, with a weak D call TRBD1 (5 bases). The CDR3 totals 14 residues. Germline loops: CDR1 KGHSH, CDR2 LQKENI. V lost 3 bases to trimming and J lost 7 bases, with 15 bases between them. CDR3 sequence: CASSPPQGLNEAFF. In DNA, the CDR3 is TGTGCCAGCTCACCTCCGCAGGGTTTGAATGAAGCTTTCTTT. The complete variable domain, with remaining parts taken from reference TRBV18 and TRBJ1-1, reads NAGVMQNPRHLVRRRGQEARLRCSPMKGHSHVYWYRQLPEEGLKFMVYLQKENIIDESGMPKERFSAEFPKEGPSILRIQQVVRGDSAAYFCASSPPQGLNEAFFGQGTRLTVV.